This entry lists 5 T cell receptor beta chains sequenced from one sample in a study of blood T cell repertoires in COVID-19. Libraries were prepared by immunoSEQ multiplex PCR; TCRdb keeps only in-frame clonotypes and omits some of them. The sample has 100,000 to 150,000 clones; over 75% are singletons. Material for sequencing was peripheral blood. Receptors were obtained from a man between 70 and 80 years old with active COVID-19.

The chain combines TRBV12-2 with TRBJ2-3; the table's D call of TRBD2 was not tested on the DNA. TRBV12-2 is a known pseudogene. There are 16 residues in the CDR3. Written as DNA, the CDR3 is TGTGCAAGTCGCTTCAGAGCGGGAGGGACCACAGATACGCAGTATTTT. This translates into CASRFRAGGTTDTQYF.

This rearrangement joins TRBV11-2 to TRBJ1-1; tentative D call: TRBD1 (5 bases). The length of the CDR3 is 13 residues. V dropped 3 bases and J dropped 1 base, with 6 bases sitting between them. In germline, CDR1 is SGHAT, CDR2 FQNNGV. The CDR3 protein is CASSFRGNTEAFF. In nucleotides, the CDR3 is TGTGCCAGCAGCTTTAGGGGGAACACTGAAGCTTTCTTT.

The rearrangement uses TRBV20-1 and TRBJ1-4, with TRBD1 as a possible D gene (5 bases). The CDR3 contains 13 residues. The V and J ends lost 3 bases and 8 bases respectively, with 13 bases between them. The germline V gene has CDR1 DFQATT and CDR2 SNEGSKA (reference sequence). The chain's CDR3 is CSASRGFGEKLFF. The CDR3 region has the DNA TGCAGTGCTAGTAGGGGCTTTGGGGAAAAACTGTTTTTT.

The chain uses TRBV29-1 and TRBJ2-2; 8 bases are a match to TRBD1. V lost 4 bases to trimming and J lost 4 bases; unmatched junction nucleotides: 2. The CDR3 covers 13 residues. The germline V gene has CDR1 SQVTM and CDR2 ANQGSEA. CDR3 in DNA: TGCAGCGTTGGGACAGGGACCACCGGGGAGCTGTTTTTT. It encodes CSVGTGTTGELFF.

This sequence joins TRBV30 and TRBJ2-5, with 10 bases lining up with TRBD2. Germline-derived CDR1 and CDR2 are GTSNPN and SVGIG (reference sequence). J lost 1 base, V lost 2 bases, and 13 bases had no gene match. The CDR3 has 18 residues. The CDR3 loop is CAWSYGQREGALQETQYF. The CDR3 coding sequence is TGTGCCTGGAGTTATGGCCAGCGGGAGGGTGCCCTCCAAGAGACCCAGTACTTC.